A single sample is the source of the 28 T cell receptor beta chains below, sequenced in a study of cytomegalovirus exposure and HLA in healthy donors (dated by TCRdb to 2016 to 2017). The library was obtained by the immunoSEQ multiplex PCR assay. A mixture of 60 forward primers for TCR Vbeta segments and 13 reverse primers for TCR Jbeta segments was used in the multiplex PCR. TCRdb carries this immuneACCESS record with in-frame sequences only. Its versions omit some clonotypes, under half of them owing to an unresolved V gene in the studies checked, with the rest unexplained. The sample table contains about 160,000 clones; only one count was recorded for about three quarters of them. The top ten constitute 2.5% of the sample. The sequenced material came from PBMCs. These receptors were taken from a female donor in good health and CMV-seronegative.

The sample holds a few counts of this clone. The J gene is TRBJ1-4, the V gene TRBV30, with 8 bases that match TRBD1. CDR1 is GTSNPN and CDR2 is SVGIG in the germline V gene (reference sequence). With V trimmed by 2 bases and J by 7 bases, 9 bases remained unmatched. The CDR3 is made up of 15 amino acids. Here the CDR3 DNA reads TGTGCCTGGAGTTCCCGGACAGGGTGGGGTGAAAAACTGTTTTTT. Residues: CAWSSRTGWGEKLFF.

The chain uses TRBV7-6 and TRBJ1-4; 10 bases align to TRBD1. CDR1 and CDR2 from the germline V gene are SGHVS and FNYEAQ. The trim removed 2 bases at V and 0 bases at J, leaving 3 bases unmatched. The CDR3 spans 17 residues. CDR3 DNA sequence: TGTGCCAGCAGCTTATCCGGACAGGGGGCAACTAATGAAAAACTGTTTTTT. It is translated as CASSLSGQGATNEKLFF.

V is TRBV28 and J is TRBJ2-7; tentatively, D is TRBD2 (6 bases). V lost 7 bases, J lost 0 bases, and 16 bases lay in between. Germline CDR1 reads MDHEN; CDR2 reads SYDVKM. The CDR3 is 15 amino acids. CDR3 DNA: TGTGCCAGCAATTCGCGGGGCTCCAGCTCCTACGAGCAGTACTTC. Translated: CASNSRGSSSYEQYF.

The CDR3 reads CASSQDQASARNEQFF. The CDR3 DNA is TGTGCCAGCAGCCAAGATCAGGCTAGCGCAAGGAATGAGCAGTTCTTC. The chain uses TRBV4-2 and TRBJ2-1; D possibly corresponds to TRBD2 (6 bases). The V end was cut by 0 bases, the J end by 7 bases, with 16 bases between. The germline gives CDR1 LGHNA, CDR2 YNFKEQ. This CDR3 has 16 residues.

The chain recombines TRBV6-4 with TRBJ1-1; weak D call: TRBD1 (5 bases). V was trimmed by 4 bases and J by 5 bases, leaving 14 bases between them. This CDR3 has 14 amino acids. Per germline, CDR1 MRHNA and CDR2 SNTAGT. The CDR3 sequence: CASSANQGGTEAFF. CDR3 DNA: TGTGCCAGCAGTGCGAACCAGGGTGGTACTGAAGCTTTCTTT.

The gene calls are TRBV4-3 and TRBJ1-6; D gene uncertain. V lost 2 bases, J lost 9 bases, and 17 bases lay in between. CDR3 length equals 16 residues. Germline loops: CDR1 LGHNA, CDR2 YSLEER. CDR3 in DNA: TGCGCCAGCAGCCAAAATTTTCTCGGTGGTAGTTCACCCCTCCACTTT. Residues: CASSQNFLGGSSPLHF.

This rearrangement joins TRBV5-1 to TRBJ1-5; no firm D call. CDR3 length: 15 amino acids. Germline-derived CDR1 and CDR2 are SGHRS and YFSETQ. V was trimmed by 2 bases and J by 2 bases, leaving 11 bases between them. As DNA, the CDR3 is TGCGCCAGCAGCTTTGATACGGGTGGCAATCAGCCCCAGCATTTT. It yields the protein CASSFDTGGNQPQHF.

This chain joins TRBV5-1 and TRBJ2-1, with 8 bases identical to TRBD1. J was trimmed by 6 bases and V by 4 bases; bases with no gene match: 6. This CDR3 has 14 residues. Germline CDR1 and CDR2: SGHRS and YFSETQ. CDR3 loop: CASSTRTGINEQFF. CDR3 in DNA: TGCGCCAGCAGCACCAGGACAGGGATCAATGAGCAGTTCTTC.

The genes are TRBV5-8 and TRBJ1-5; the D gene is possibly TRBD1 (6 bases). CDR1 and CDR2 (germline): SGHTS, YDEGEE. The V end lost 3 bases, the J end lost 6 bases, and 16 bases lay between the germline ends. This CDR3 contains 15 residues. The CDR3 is CASSWGPGVSQPQHF. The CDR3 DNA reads TGTGCCAGCAGCTGGGGGCCAGGGGTAAGTCAGCCCCAGCATTTT.

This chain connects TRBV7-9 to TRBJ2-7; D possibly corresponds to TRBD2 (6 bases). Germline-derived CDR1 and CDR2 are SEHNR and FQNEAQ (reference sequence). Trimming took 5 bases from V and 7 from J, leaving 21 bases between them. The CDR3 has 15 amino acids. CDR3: CASSPWGEPEMEQYF. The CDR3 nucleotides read TGTGCCAGCAGCCCCTGGGGGGAACCCGAGATGGAGCAGTACTTC.

The CDR3 reads CASSITAGVGQPQHF. Here the CDR3 DNA reads TGTGCCAGTAGTATTACAGCGGGGGTAGGTCAGCCCCAGCATTTT. The chain uses TRBV19 and TRBJ1-5; the D gene is possibly TRBD1 (5 bases). The CDR3 spans 15 residues. CDR1 is LNHDA and CDR2 is SQIVND in the germline V gene (reference sequence). V gave up 3 bases and J gave up 6 bases, with 15 bases separating them.

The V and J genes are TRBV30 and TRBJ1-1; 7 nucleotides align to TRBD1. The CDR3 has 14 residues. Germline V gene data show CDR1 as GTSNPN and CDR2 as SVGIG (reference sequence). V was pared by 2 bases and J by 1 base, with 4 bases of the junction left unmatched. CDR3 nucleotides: TGTGCCTGGAGTATGAACAGGGGGAACACTGAAGCTTTCTTT. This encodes CAWSMNRGNTEAFF.

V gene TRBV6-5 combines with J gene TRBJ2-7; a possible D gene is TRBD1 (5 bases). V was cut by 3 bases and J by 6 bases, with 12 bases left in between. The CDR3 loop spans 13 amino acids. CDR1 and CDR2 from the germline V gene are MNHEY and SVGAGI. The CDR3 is CASSYSQGSEQYF. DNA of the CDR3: TGTGCCAGCAGTTATTCCCAGGGATCCGAGCAGTACTTC.

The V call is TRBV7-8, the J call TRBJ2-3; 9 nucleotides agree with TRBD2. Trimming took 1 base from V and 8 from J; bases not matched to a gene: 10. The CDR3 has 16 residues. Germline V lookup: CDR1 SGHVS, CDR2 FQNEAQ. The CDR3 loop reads CASSLGAGGPRVTQYF. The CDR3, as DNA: TGTGCCAGCAGCTTAGGGGCGGGAGGGCCTCGGGTTACGCAGTATTTT.

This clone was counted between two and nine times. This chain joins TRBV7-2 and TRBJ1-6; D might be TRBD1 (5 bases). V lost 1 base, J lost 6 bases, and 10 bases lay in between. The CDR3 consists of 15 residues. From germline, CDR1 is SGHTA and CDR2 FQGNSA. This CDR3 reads CASSLGPGSNSPLHF. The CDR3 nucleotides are TGTGCCAGCAGCTTAGGTCCAGGGTCTAATTCACCCCTCCACTTT.

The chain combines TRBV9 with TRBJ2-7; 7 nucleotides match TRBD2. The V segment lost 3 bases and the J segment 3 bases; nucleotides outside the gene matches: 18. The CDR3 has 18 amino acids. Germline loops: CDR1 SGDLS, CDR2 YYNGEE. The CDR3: CASSAMSREPPLLYEQYF. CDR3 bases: TGTGCCAGCAGCGCCATGTCGCGGGAGCCCCCACTCCTCTACGAGCAGTACTTC.

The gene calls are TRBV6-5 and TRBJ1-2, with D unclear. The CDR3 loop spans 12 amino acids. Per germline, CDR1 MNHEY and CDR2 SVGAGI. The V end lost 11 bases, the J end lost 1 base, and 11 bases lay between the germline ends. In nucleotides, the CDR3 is TGTGCCGCTTCCGGGAATAACTATGGCTACACCTTC. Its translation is CAASGNNYGYTF.

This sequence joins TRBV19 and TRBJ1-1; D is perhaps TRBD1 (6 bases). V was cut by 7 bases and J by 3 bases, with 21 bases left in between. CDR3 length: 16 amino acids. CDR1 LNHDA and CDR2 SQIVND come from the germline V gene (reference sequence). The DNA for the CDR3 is TGTGCCAGTACCCTAGGGGGGGCAGGTCGGGACACTGAAGCTTTCTTT. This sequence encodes CASTLGGAGRDTEAFF.

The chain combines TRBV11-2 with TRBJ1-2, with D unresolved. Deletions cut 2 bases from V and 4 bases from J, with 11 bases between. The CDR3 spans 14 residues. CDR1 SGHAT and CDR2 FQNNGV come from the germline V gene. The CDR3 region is CASSLRTTVYGYTF. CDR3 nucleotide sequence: TGTGCCAGCAGCTTACGGACTACCGTCTATGGCTACACCTTC.

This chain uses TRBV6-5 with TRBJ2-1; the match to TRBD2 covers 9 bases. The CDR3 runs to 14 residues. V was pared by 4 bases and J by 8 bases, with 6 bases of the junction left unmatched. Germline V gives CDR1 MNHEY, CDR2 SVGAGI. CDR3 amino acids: CASSLSGRIYEQFF. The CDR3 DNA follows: TGTGCCAGCAGTTTGAGCGGGAGGATCTATGAGCAGTTCTTC.

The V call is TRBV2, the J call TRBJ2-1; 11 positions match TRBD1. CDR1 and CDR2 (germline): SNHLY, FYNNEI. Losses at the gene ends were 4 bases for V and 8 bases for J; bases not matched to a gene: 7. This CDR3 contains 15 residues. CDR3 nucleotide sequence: TGTGCCAGCAGTGGAATCGGGACAGGGGGTCATGAGCAGTTCTTC. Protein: CASSGIGTGGHEQFF.

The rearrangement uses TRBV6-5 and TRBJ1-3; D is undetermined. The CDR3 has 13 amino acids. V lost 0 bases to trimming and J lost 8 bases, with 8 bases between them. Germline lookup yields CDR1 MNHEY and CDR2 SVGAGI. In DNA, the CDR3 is TGTGCCAGCAGTTACTCGGGCATTGACACCATATATTTT. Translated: CASSYSGIDTIYF.

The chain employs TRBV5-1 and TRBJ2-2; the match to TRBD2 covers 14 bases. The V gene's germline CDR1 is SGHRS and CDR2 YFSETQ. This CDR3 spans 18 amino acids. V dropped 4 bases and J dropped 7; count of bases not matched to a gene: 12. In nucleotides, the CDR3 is TGCGCCAGCAGCCTGTCCCTGGGACTAGCGGGAGCCGGCGGGGAGCTGTTTTTT. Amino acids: CASSLSLGLAGAGGELFF.

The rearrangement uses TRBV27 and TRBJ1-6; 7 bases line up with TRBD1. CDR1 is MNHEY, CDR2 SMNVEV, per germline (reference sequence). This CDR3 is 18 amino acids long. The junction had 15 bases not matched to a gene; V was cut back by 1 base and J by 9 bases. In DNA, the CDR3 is TGTGCCAGCAGTTTATGGGACAGAAGTTTGCGTTTTGGTTCACCCCTCCACTTT. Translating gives CASSLWDRSLRFGSPLHF.

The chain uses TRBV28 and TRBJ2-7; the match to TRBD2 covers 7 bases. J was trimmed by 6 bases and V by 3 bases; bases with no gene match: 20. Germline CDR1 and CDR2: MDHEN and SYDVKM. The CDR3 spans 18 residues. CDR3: CASSFQPVAGSLRVEQYF. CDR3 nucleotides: TGTGCCAGCAGTTTCCAACCCGTAGCGGGTTCCCTAAGGGTCGAGCAGTACTTC.

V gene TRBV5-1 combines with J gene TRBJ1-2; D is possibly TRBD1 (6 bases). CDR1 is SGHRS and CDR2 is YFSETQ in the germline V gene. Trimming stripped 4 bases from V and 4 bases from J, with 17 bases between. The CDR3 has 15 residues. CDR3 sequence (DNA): TGCGCCAGCAGCCCTACCTCGGACAGCGGCTATGGCTACACCTTC. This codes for CASSPTSDSGYGYTF.

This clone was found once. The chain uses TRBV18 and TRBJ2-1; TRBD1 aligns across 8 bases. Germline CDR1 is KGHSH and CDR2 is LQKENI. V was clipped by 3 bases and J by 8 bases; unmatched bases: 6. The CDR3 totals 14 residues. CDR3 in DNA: TGTGCCAGCTCACCCGGGACAGGACAGTATGAGCAGTTCTTC. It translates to CASSPGTGQYEQFF. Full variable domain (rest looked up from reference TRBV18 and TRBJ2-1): NAGVMQNPRHLVRRRGQEARLRCSPMKGHSHVYWYRQLPEEGLKFMVYLQKENIIDESGMPKERFSAEFPKEGPSILRIQQVVRGDSAAYFCASSPGTGQYEQFFGPGTRLTVL.

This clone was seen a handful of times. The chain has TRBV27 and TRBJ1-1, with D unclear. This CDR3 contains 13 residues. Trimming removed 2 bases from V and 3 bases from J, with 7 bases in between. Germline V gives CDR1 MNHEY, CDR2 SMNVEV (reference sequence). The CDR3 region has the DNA TGTGCCAGCAGTTTACGTCCCCACACTGAAGCTTTCTTT. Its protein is CASSLRPHTEAFF.